These 10 T cell receptor beta chains share one sample of origin, sequenced in a study of cytomegalovirus exposure and HLA in healthy donors. A multiplex PCR was run with 60 Vbeta primers and 13 Jbeta primers. Assay used: immunoSEQ multiplex PCR; TCRdb lists only in-frame clones, some missing. The sample lists approximately 150,000 clones, around 68% occurring once. The material sequenced was PBMCs. These receptors originate from a man aged 30 to 45 in good health and CMV-seropositive.

The chain joins TRBV27 to TRBJ2-2, with a weak D call TRBD1 (6 bases). The CDR3 sequence is 17 residues long. The V end lost 2 bases, the J end lost 4 bases, and 17 bases lay between the germline ends. Germline V gene sequence: CDR1 MNHEY, CDR2 SMNVEV (reference sequence). The CDR3 DNA follows: TGTGCCAGCAGTTTAGTCCAGGGGCCAGAGGGCACCGGGGAGCTGTTTTTT. Translated, it gives CASSLVQGPEGTGELFF.

This clone appeared a few times. V gene TRBV27 combines with J gene TRBJ1-2; D is perhaps TRBD1 (5 bases). From germline, CDR1 is MNHEY and CDR2 SMNVEV (reference sequence). Trimming shortened V by 0 bases and J by 4 bases, and 15 bases separated the two germline ends. The length of the CDR3 is 16 residues. The CDR3 loop is CASSLSSRVESYGYTF. The CDR3 coding sequence is TGTGCCAGCAGTTTATCAAGCAGGGTAGAAAGCTATGGCTACACCTTC.

V is TRBV27 and J is TRBJ1-6, with D perhaps matching TRBD1 (6 bases). The V gene lost 5 bases and the J gene lost 10 bases, with 18 bases spanning the gap. Germline V gene lookup returns CDR1 MNHEY and CDR2 SMNVEV (reference sequence). This CDR3 contains 15 residues. CDR3 protein: CASSRLTGSRSPLHF. Here the CDR3 DNA reads TGTGCCAGCAGTAGATTAACAGGGAGTAGGTCACCCCTCCACTTT.

Only one count was recorded for this clone. The chain employs TRBV6-1 and TRBJ2-1; TRBD2 is a possible D gene (7 bases). Trimming left V 8 bases short and J 6 bases short, with 20 bases between. Germline values: CDR1 MNHNS, CDR2 SASEGT. The CDR3 loop spans 15 amino acids. The CDR3 nucleotides are TGTGCCAGCGACCTAGGGGGGGCGCCCCTCAATGAGCAGTTCTTC. It encodes CASDLGGAPLNEQFF.

The chain combines TRBV15 with TRBJ2-7; 8 positions match TRBD1. Looked up from germline, CDR1 is LNHNV and CDR2 is YYDKDF (reference sequence). There are 14 residues in the CDR3. The ends lost 4 bases at V and 4 bases at J; junction bases unmatched: 6. Here the CDR3 DNA reads TGTGCCACCAGCACCGGGACAGGAGCTTACGAGCAGTACTTC. Protein sequence: CATSTGTGAYEQYF.

The gene calls are TRBV27 and TRBJ2-1, with 11 bases aligning to TRBD2. CDR1 is MNHEY and CDR2 is SMNVEV in the germline V gene (reference sequence). Losses at the gene ends were 4 bases for V and 0 bases for J; bases not matched to a gene: 8. There are 18 residues in the CDR3. CDR3 in DNA: TGTGCCAGCAGTTCGGGACTAGCGGTAACGAGCTCCTACAATGAGCAGTTCTTC. Protein: CASSSGLAVTSSYNEQFF.

V usage is TRBV14 and J usage is TRBJ1-2; D not resolved. Trimming removed 0 bases from V and 7 bases from J, with 15 bases in between. The CDR3 is made up of 15 amino acids. Germline CDR1 reads SGHDN; CDR2 reads FVKESK. The CDR3 sequence is CASSQDVGLAAGYTF. Here the CDR3 DNA reads TGTGCCAGCAGCCAAGATGTAGGGTTAGCGGCTGGCTACACCTTC. Variable domain in full (rest from reference TRBV14 and TRBJ1-2): EAGVTQFPSHSVIEKGQTVTLRCDPISGHDNLYWYRRVMGKEIKFLLHFVKESKQDESGMPNNRFLAERTGGTYSTLKVQPAELEDSGVYFCASSQDVGLAAGYTFGSGTRLTVV.

This chain joins TRBV5-4 and TRBJ2-1; 14 positions match TRBD2. The CDR3 extends over 19 amino acids. Trimming removed 0 bases from V and 0 bases from J; junction bases left unmatched: 5. Germline V gene data show CDR1 as SGHNT and CDR2 as YYREEE (reference sequence). The CDR3 reads CASSLALTSGRASYNEQFF. In DNA, the CDR3 is TGTGCCAGCAGCTTGGCCCTGACTAGCGGGAGGGCCTCCTACAATGAGCAGTTCTTC.

The chain couples TRBV30 to TRBJ2-2; the match to TRBD2 covers 10 bases. V shed 2 bases, J shed 4 bases, and the junction held 10 bases outside the gene matches. Germline CDR1 GTSNPN, CDR2 SVGIG (reference sequence). The CDR3 is 17 amino acids. CDR3 sequence (DNA): TGTGCCTGGAGTTTCCCCGGACTAGCGGAGTTCACCGGGGAGCTGTTTTTT. Encoded protein: CAWSFPGLAEFTGELFF.

This chain joins TRBV18 and TRBJ2-5; D gene uncertain. The end of the DNA aligns better with TRBJ2-7, so the J call may be wrong. CDR1 is KGHSH and CDR2 is LQKENI in the germline V gene. The CDR3 is 13 amino acids. For the CDR3, the DNA is TGTGCCAGCCACCGTCCAGACTCTTACGAGCAGTACTTC. Translating gives CASHRPDSYEQYF.